The rows below give T cell receptor beta chains drawn from one sample of a study of blood T cell repertoires in COVID-19. Data came from immunoSEQ multiplex PCR; TCRdb stores just in-frame clones and leaves some out. The sample lists 110,000 to 150,000 clones; about four fifths were seen once. The specimen was peripheral blood. The receptors were sampled from a man in his 70s who had recovered from COVID-19. CDR3s include the opening cysteine and the closing phenylalanine or tryptophan. The D gene is left open where the match is weak. Not every row has a clone size; where given, it reads once, few, many or a size class.

CDR3,DNA,V,J,size,D
CASKPGDSATDTQYF,TGTGCCAGCAAACCCGGGGATAGTGCGACAGATACGCAGTATTTT,TRBV2,TRBJ2-3,-,-
CASRLAGGPKFF,TGTGCCAGCCGACTAGCGGGAGGGCCTAAGTTCTTC,TRBV19,TRBJ2-1,-,TRBD2
CASSPPRLAGGSEQFF,TGTGCCAGCTCACCACCGAGACTAGCGGGAGGTAGTGAGCAGTTCTTC,TRBV18,TRBJ2-1,-,TRBD2
CASSSPDRDSWETQYF,TGCGCCAGCAGCTCTCCAGACAGGGACTCTTGGGAGACCCAGTACTTC,TRBV5-1,TRBJ2-5,-,-
CASSERGTYGNKGSEQYF,TGTGCCAGCAGTGAAAGGGGGACATACGGAAATAAAGGCTCCGAGCAGTACTTC,TRBV6-1,TRBJ2-7,-,-
CASSLESGGYQPQHF,TGCGCCAGCAGCTTGGAGTCAGGGGGGTATCAGCCCCAGCATTTT,TRBV5-1,TRBJ1-5,-,TRBD1
CASSPDGSYGYTF,TGTGCCAGCAGCCCGGACGGGAGCTATGGCTACACCTTC,TRBV12-3/TRBV12-4,TRBJ1-2,-,-
CASSHTGTSGSNEQFF,TGCGCCAGCAGCCACACCGGGACTAGCGGGAGCAATGAGCAGTTCTTC,TRBV4-3,TRBJ2-1,-,TRBD2
CASSHPPGTPPVEQFF,TGCGCCAGCAGCCACCCACCCGGGACACCCCCGGTTGAGCAGTTCTTC,TRBV4-1,TRBJ2-1,-,-
CASSPYLAGGLDIQYF,TGCGCCAGCAGCCCTTACCTAGCGGGAGGGCTTGACATTCAGTACTTC,TRBV5-1,TRBJ2-4,once,TRBD2
CASSDYLGDTQYF,TGCGCCAGCAGCGACTACCTCGGGGATACGCAGTATTTT,TRBV5-1,TRBJ2-3,many,-